This TCR beta chain was documented in a study of lung T cells in sarcoidosis with Löfgren's syndrome. Study overall: Analyses focused on Löfgren's syndrome patients. Study-wide findings and caveats: TRAV12-1 and TRBV2 were reportedly most expanded in Löfgren's patients. Shared TRAV12-1 and TRBV2 CDR3 motifs across Löfgren's syndrome patients reportedly suggested public CD4+ TCRs.

TCRdb ran MiXCR on the reads and lists one entry per CDR3 protein. The data show about 19,000 distinct CDR3 sequences, with over 20% seen just once and roughly 0.7% held by the top ten. At least ten counts were recorded for this clonotype. Its antigen is unknown. This CDR3 has 15 amino acids. Germline CDR1 reads SGHTA; CDR2 reads FQGNSA. Trimming removed 1 base at V and 0 bases at J, with 10 bases between. The TCR was taken from a human donor with sarcoidosis (Löfgren's syndrome or another form), or a control subject (not recorded which). Sequenced: CD4+ T cells from bronchoalveolar lavage. This sequence joins TRBV7-2 and TRBJ2-7; a possible D gene is TRBD1 (6 bases). The CDR3 DNA follows: TGTGCCAGCAGCTTAGTCCCGGACAGCTCCTACGAGCAGTACTTC. It codes for CASSLVPDSSYEQYF.